Shown below are 14 T cell receptor beta chains from a single sample sequenced in a study of OX40 agonist ivuxolimab in advanced cancers. Method: immunoSEQ multiplex PCR; TCRdb's copy keeps in-frame clones and lacks some. The sample shows tens of thousands of clones, roughly nine tenths of them seen only once. Sample: CD4+ or CD8+ T cells sorted from blood, taken in a trial of the OX40 agonist ivuxolimab. The receptors come from an adult with an advanced solid tumor such as melanoma, head and neck, liver or kidney cancer.

The chain employs TRBV5-1 and TRBJ1-2; TRBD1 aligns across 7 bases. In germline, CDR1 is SGHRS, CDR2 YFSETQ. The J segment lost 6 bases and the V segment lost 4 bases, leaving 6 bases of the junction unmatched. The CDR3 contains 13 residues. Written as DNA, the CDR3 is TGCGCCAGCAGCACTACAGGGGAGGATGGCTACACCTTC. Its protein product is CASSTTGEDGYTF.

The count of this clone is one. This rearrangement joins TRBV9 to TRBJ1-5; 12 bases fit TRBD1. The CDR3 length is 15 residues. Trimming cost V 4 bases and J 7 bases; bases outside gene matches: 6. Germline CDR1 is SGDLS and CDR2 is YYNGEE. The CDR3 coding sequence is TGTGCCAGCAGCCCGGGACAGGGGGCCCTGCAGCCCCAGCATTTT. Protein product: CASSPGQGALQPQHF.

This clone was counted a few times. This chain links TRBV5-4 with TRBJ2-3; D is possibly TRBD1 (5 bases). This CDR3 has 13 amino acids. Germline V CDR1 and CDR2: SGHNT, YYREEE (reference sequence). Trimming took 2 bases from V and 5 from J, leaving 9 bases between them. This chain's CDR3 is CASSFWGVDTQYF. The DNA of the CDR3 is TGTGCCAGCAGCTTTTGGGGCGTAGATACGCAGTATTTT.

V and J are TRBV10-3 and TRBJ2-7; D gene ambiguous. Trimming pared 0 bases from V and 5 bases from J, leaving 5 bases between. The CDR3 sequence is 12 residues long. Germline lookup yields CDR1 ENHRY and CDR2 SYGVKD. CDR3: CAISESVNEQYF. The CDR3 DNA follows: TGTGCCATCAGTGAGTCGGTTAACGAGCAGTACTTC.

The V and J genes are TRBV29-1 and TRBJ2-3, with D possibly being TRBD2 (5 bases). Germline CDR1 is SQVTM and CDR2 is ANQGSEA. This CDR3 comprises 14 residues. V was shortened by 3 bases and J by 0 bases, with 10 bases between the two germline ends. The CDR3 protein is CSVEKRTSTDTQYF. DNA for the CDR3: TGCAGCGTTGAGAAGCGGACTAGCACAGATACGCAGTATTTT.

CDR3 amino acids: CASSLGRDRVFYGYTF. CDR3 DNA sequence: TGTGCCAGCAGCTTGGGCCGGGACAGGGTATTCTATGGCTACACCTTC. The V and J genes are TRBV7-9 and TRBJ1-2, with 9 nucleotides matching TRBD1. The CDR3 covers 16 residues. The J segment lost 4 bases and the V segment lost 3 bases, leaving 9 bases of the junction unmatched. Germline V lookup: CDR1 SEHNR, CDR2 FQNEAQ (reference sequence).

This clone was found once. The rearrangement uses TRBV10-2 and TRBJ2-3; 10 nucleotides match TRBD2. The length of the CDR3 is 15 residues. Germline V gene data show CDR1 as WSHSY and CDR2 as SAAADI. The V segment lost 4 bases and the J segment 5 bases; nucleotides outside the gene matches: 6. The CDR3 sequence: CASSVVLAGVDTQYF. CDR3 DNA: TGCGCCAGCAGTGTGGTCCTAGCGGGAGTAGATACGCAGTATTTT.

The chain recombines TRBV5-1 with TRBJ2-1; D possibly matches TRBD1 or TRBD2 (5 bases each). Germline loops: CDR1 SGHRS, CDR2 YFSETQ. The germline V and J ends were trimmed by 0 bases and 3 bases, with 10 bases remaining between them. The CDR3 runs 15 residues. This CDR3 is CASSLVGDGYNEQFF. The CDR3 coding sequence is TGCGCCAGCAGCTTGGTTGGGGACGGCTACAATGAGCAGTTCTTC. Using reference TRBV5-1 and TRBJ2-1 for the parts outside the CDR3, the full variable domain is KAGVTQTPRYLIKTRGQQVTLSCSPISGHRSVSWYQQTPGQGLQFLFEYFSETQRNKGNFPGRFSGRQFSNSRSEMNVSTLELGDSALYLCASSLVGDGYNEQFFGPGTRLTVL.

The chain links TRBV10-3 to TRBJ1-1; TRBD1 matches at 9 bases. The junction had 9 bases not matched to a gene; V was cut back by 4 bases and J by 6 bases. The CDR3 contains 15 residues. Germline lookup yields CDR1 ENHRY and CDR2 SYGVKD. The CDR3 DNA follows: TGTGCCATCAGTGGTTACCGGAGGACAGGGGCTGAAGCTTTCTTT. Translating gives CAISGYRRTGAEAFF.

The CDR3, as DNA: TGCGCCAGCAGCCAAGCCGTCAGAGTGGCAGATACGCAGTATTTT. It translates to CASSQAVRVADTQYF. V and J are TRBV4-1 and TRBJ2-3; no definite D call. Between the trimmed V and J ends, which lost 1 base and 4 bases, there was a span of 12 bases. Germline V gene data show CDR1 as MGHRA and CDR2 as YSYEKL. There are 15 residues in the CDR3.

This chain uses TRBV10-3 with TRBJ2-3; 11 bases agree with TRBD1. Per the germline V gene, CDR1 is ENHRY and CDR2 is SYGVKD. The junction had 3 bases not matched to a gene; V was cut back by 8 bases and J by 5 bases. CDR3 length: 13 residues. The CDR3: CAIGQGALDTQYF. The CDR3 nucleotides are TGTGCCATCGGACAGGGGGCGTTAGATACGCAGTATTTT.

The genes are TRBV4-1 and TRBJ1-3; no firm D call. The germline V gene has CDR1 MGHRA and CDR2 YSYEKL. This CDR3 is 14 amino acids long. V was clipped by 2 bases and J by 4 bases, with 9 bases between them. CDR3 in DNA: TGCGCCAGCAGCCAACCCTCGGAAGGAAACACCATATATTTT. It encodes CASSQPSEGNTIYF.

This chain links TRBV5-1 with TRBJ2-1; D possibly corresponds to TRBD2 (7 bases). Between the trimmed V and J ends, which lost 4 bases and 0 bases, there was a span of 11 bases. Germline assignment: CDR1 SGHRS and CDR2 YFSETQ. The CDR3 loop spans 15 amino acids. The CDR3 region is CASSPRGPSYNEQFF. The CDR3 DNA sequence: TGCGCCAGCAGCCCGCGGGGGCCCTCCTACAATGAGCAGTTCTTC.

The chain recombines TRBV2 with TRBJ1-1; D is possibly TRBD1 (5 bases). The CDR3 sequence is 13 residues long. Trimming cost V 2 bases and J 4 bases, with 8 bases left between them. CDR1 and CDR2 (germline): SNHLY, FYNNEI. The DNA of the CDR3 is TGTGCCAGCAGTGAATCGCAGGGCACTGAAGCTTTCTTT. Protein: CASSESQGTEAFF.